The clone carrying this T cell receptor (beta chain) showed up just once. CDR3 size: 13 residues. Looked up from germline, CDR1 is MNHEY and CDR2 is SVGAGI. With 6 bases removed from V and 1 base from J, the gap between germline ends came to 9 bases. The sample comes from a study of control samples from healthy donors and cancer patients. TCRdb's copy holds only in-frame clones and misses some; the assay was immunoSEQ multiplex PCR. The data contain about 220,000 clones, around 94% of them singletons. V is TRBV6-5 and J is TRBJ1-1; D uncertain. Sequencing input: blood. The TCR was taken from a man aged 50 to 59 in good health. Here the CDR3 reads CASRAPGNTEAFF. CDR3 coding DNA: TGTGCCAGCAGGGCTCCAGGGAACACTGAAGCTTTCTTT.